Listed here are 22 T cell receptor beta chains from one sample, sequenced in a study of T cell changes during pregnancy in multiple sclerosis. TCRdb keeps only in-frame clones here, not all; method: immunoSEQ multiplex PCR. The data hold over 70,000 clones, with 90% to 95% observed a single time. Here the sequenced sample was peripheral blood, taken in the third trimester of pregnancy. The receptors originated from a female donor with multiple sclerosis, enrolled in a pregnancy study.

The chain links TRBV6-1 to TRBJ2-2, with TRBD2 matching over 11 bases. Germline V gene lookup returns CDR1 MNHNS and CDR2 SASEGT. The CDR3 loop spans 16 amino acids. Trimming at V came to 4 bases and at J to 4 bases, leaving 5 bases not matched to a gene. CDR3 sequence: CASSGTSGRFTGELFF. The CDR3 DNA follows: TGTGCCAGCAGTGGAACTAGCGGGAGATTCACCGGGGAGCTGTTTTTT.

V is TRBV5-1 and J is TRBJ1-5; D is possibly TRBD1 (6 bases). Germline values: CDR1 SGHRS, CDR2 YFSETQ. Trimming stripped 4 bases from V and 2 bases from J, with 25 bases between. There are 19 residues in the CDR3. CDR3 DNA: TGCGCCAGCAGCATCCATCCGGGGGGGCCTGGGGCAGGCAATCAGCCCCAGCATTTT. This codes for CASSIHPGGPGAGNQPQHF.

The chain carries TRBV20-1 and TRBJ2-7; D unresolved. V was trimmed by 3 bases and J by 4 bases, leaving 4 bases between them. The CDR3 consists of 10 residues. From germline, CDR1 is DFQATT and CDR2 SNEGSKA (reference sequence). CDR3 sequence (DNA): TGCAGTGCTAGCCAGTACGAGCAGTACTTC. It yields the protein CSASQYEQYF.

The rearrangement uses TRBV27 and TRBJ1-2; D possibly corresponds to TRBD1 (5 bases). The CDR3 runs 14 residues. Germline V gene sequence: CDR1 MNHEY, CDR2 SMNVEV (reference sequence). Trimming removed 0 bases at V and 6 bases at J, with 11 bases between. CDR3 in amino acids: CASSLSPGIDGYTF. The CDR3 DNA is TGTGCCAGCAGTTTATCTCCAGGGATTGATGGCTACACCTTC.

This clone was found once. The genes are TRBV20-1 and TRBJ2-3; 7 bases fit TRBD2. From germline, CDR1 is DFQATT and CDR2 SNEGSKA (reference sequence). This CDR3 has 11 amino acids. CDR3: CSARGGDTQYF. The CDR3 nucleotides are TGCTCTGCTAGGGGAGGGGATACGCAGTATTTT.

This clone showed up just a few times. CDR3 region: CAWSVRGQILFNQPQHF. CDR3 sequence (DNA): TGTGCCTGGAGTGTACGGGGACAAATTCTATTCAATCAGCCCCAGCATTTT. The V and J genes are TRBV30 and TRBJ1-5; maybe TRBD1 (6 bases). V shed 0 bases and J shed 3 bases, with 18 bases lying between them. The CDR3 has 17 amino acids. CDR1 is GTSNPN, CDR2 SVGIG, per germline (reference sequence).

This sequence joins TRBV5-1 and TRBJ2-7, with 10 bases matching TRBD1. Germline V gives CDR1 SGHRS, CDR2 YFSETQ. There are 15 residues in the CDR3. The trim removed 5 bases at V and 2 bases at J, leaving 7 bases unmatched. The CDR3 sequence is CASRAGTGDTYEQYF. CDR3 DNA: TGCGCCAGCAGAGCTGGGACAGGGGACACCTACGAGCAGTACTTC.

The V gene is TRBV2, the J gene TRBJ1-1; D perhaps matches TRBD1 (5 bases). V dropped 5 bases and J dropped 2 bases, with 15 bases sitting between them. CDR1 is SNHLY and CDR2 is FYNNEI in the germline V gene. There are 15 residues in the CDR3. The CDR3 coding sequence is TGTGCCAGCAGTCCTCCCAGGGTCGGAAACACTGAAGCTTTCTTT. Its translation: CASSPPRVGNTEAFF.

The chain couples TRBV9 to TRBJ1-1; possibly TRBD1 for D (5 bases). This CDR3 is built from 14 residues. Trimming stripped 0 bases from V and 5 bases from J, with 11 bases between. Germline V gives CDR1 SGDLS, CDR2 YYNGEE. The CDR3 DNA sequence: TGTGCCAGCAGCGTAGATTGGGGCTTAACTGAAGCTTTCTTT. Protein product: CASSVDWGLTEAFF.

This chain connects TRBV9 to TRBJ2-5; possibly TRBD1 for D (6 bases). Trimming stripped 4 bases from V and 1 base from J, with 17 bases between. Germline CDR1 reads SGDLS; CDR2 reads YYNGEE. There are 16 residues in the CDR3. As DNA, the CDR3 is TGTGCCAGCAGCCCTACTGGGGGCTACCCCCAAGAGACCCAGTACTTC. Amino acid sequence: CASSPTGGYPQETQYF.

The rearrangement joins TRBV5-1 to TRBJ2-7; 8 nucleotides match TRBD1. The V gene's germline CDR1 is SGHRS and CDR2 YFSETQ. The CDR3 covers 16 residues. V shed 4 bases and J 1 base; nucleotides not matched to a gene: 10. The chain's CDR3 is CASSIGQGGGSYEQYF. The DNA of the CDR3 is TGCGCCAGCAGCATCGGACAGGGAGGTGGATCCTACGAGCAGTACTTC.

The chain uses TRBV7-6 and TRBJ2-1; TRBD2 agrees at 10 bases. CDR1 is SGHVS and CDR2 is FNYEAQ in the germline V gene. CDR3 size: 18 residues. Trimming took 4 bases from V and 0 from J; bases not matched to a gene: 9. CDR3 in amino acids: CASSSTSGFSFSYNEQFF. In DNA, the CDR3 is TGTGCCAGCAGCTCGACTAGCGGGTTTTCTTTCTCCTACAATGAGCAGTTCTTC.

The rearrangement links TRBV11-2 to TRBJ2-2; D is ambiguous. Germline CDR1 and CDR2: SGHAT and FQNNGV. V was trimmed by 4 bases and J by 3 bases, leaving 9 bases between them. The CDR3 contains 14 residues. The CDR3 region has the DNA TGTGCCAGCAGCTCCCAAACAGACACCGGGGAGCTGTTTTTT. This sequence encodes CASSSQTDTGELFF.

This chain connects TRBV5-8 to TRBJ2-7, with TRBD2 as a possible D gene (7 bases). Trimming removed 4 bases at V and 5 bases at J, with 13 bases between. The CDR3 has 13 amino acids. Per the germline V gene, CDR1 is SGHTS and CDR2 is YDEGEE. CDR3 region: CASSVGGRHEQYF. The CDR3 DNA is TGTGCCAGCAGCGTCGGGGGGCGTCACGAGCAGTACTTC.

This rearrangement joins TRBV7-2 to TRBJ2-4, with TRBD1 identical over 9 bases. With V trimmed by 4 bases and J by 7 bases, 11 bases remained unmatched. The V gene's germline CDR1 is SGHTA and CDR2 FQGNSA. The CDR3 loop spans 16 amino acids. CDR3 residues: CASSSASGTGLNIQYF. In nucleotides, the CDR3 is TGTGCCAGCAGCTCGGCCTCCGGGACAGGGTTGAACATTCAGTACTTC.

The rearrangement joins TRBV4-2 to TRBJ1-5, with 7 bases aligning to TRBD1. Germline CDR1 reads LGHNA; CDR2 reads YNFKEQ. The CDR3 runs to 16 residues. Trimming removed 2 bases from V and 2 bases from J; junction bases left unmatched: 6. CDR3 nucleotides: TGTGCCAGCAGCCAATACGAGGGGGCTGGCAATCAGCCCCAGCATTTT. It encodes CASSQYEGAGNQPQHF.

CDR3 residues: CAGGGPGGANVLTF. The CDR3 coding sequence is TGTGCGGGGGGAGGGCCCGGAGGGGCCAACGTCCTGACTTTC. V and J are TRBV11-2 and TRBJ2-6; 7 bases line up with TRBD2. The CDR3 extends over 14 amino acids. CDR1 SGHAT and CDR2 FQNNGV come from the germline V gene.

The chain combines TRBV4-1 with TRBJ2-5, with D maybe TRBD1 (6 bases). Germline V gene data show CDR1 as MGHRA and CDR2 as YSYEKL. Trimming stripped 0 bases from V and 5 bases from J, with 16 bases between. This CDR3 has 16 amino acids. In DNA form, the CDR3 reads TGCGCCAGCAGCCAAGATCCGTGGGGGCTAGAGGAGACCCAGTACTTC. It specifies CASSQDPWGLEETQYF.

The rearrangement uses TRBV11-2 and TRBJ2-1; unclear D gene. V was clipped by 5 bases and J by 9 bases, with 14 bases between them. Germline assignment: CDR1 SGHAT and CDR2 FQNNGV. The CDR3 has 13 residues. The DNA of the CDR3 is TGTGCCAGCAGCGCCAGCAGACTCGTTGAGCAGTTCTTC. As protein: CASSASRLVEQFF.

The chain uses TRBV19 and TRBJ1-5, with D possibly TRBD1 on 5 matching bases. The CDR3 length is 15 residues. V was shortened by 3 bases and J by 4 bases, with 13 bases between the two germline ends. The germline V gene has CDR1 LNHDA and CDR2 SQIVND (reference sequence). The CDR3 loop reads CASSIYDSSNQPQHF. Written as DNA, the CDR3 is TGTGCCAGTAGTATTTATGACAGCTCAAATCAGCCCCAGCATTTT.

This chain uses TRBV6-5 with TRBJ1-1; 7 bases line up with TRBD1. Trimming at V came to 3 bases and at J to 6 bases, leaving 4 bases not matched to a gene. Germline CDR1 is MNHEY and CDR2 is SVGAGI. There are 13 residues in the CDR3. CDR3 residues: CASSYPQGAEAFF. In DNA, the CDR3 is TGTGCCAGCAGTTATCCCCAGGGGGCTGAAGCTTTCTTT.

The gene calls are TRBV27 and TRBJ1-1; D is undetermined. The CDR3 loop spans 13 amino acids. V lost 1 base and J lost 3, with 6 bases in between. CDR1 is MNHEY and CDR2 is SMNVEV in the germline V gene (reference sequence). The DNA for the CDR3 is TGTGCCAGCAGTTTATATGGAGACACTGAAGCTTTCTTT. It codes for CASSLYGDTEAFF.